What follows are 13 T cell receptor beta chains derived from one specimen sequenced in a study of T cell responses to AZD1222 COVID-19 vaccine. Only in-frame clones appear in the TCRdb table, and some are missing; sequencing was by immunoSEQ multiplex PCR. Among 120,000 or so clones listed, about 90% were seen once. The sequencing used peripheral blood, collected on day 0 of MenACWY control vaccination. The source of these receptors is an adult in good health.

This clone appeared a few times. The chain is built from TRBV11-2 and TRBJ1-2; 7 bases match TRBD1. V dropped 5 bases and J dropped 7; count of bases not matched to a gene: 19. The germline V gene has CDR1 SGHAT and CDR2 FQNNGV. The CDR3 is 17 amino acids. In DNA, the CDR3 is TGTGCCAGCAGCCACGACAGGGAAGGGGACGACGTATTTGGCTACACCTTC. Protein product: CASSHDREGDDVFGYTF. The whole variable domain, filled in from reference TRBV11-2 and TRBJ1-2, reads EAGVAQSPRYKIIEKRQSVAFWCNPISGHATLYWYQQILGQGPKLLIQFQNNGVVDDSQLPKDRFSAERLKGVDSTLKIQPAKLEDSAVYLCASSHDREGDDVFGYTFGSGTRLTVV.

The CDR3 nucleotides are TGTGCCACCAGTGATTTCAGAGCGGGCAGGGGGCACTTCGGCTACACCTTC. Translation gives CATSDFRAGRGHFGYTF. This rearrangement joins TRBV24-1 to TRBJ1-2; 8 bases are a match to TRBD1. This CDR3 is built from 17 residues. Germline values: CDR1 KGHDR, CDR2 SFDVKD. J lost 8 bases, V lost 1 base, and 14 bases had no gene match.

This clone was seen only once. CDR3 protein: CASRNPGASGSPETQYF. The CDR3 region has the DNA TGTGCCAGCAGAAACCCTGGGGCTAGCGGCAGCCCAGAGACCCAGTACTTC. The V and J genes are TRBV28 and TRBJ2-5, with 7 bases that match TRBD2. With V trimmed by 6 bases and J by 4 bases, 17 bases remained unmatched. The CDR3 totals 17 residues. Per germline, CDR1 MDHEN and CDR2 SYDVKM. The variable domain in full, with the rest retrieved from reference TRBV28 and TRBJ2-5, is DVKVTQSSRYLVKRTGEKVFLECVQDMDHENMFWYRQDPGLGLRLIYFSYDVKMKEKGDIPEGYSVSREKKERFSLILESASTNQTSMYLCASRNPGASGSPETQYFGPGTRLLVL.

This chain links TRBV10-1 with TRBJ2-3; D is uncertain. CDR1 and CDR2 from the germline V gene are WNHNN and SYGVQD (reference sequence). V was pared by 0 bases and J by 0 bases, with 1 base between. The CDR3 covers 13 residues. CDR3 region: CASSESSTDTQYF. The CDR3, as DNA: TGCGCCAGCAGTGAGTCTAGCACAGATACGCAGTATTTT.

The V call is TRBV5-4, the J call TRBJ2-1; 13 nucleotides match TRBD2. J was trimmed by 0 bases and V by 5 bases; bases with no gene match: 2. CDR1 and CDR2 (germline): SGHNT, YYREEE (reference sequence). This CDR3 region has 16 residues. CDR3 sequence reads: CASRRTSGSSYNEQFF. The CDR3 DNA sequence: TGTGCCAGCAGAAGGACTAGCGGGAGCTCCTACAATGAGCAGTTCTTC.

As DNA, the CDR3 is TGTGCCAGCAGCGTAGAGCTAGCCCACAATGAGCAGTTCTTC. Encoded protein: CASSVELAHNEQFF. J is TRBJ2-1 and V is TRBV9, with D perhaps matching TRBD2 (5 bases). Germline values: CDR1 SGDLS, CDR2 YYNGEE. With 0 bases removed from V and 5 bases from J, the gap between germline ends came to 9 bases. This CDR3 is built from 14 residues.

V and J are TRBV19 and TRBJ2-2, with 9 nucleotides matching TRBD1. This CDR3 is built from 18 residues. Germline CDR1 and CDR2: LNHDA and SQIVND (reference sequence). Losses at the gene ends were 7 bases for V and 2 bases for J; bases not matched to a gene: 14. The CDR3 DNA is TGTGCCAGTACCTCATATCCGGGACAGGGTTCTAACACCGGGGAGCTGTTTTTT. It encodes CASTSYPGQGSNTGELFF.

V and J are TRBV6-2 or TRBV6-3 and TRBJ2-6, with no clear D. The CDR3 contains 15 residues. V dropped 4 bases and J dropped 3 bases, with 10 bases sitting between them. Germline loops: CDR1 MNHEY, CDR2 SVGEGT. Written as DNA, the CDR3 is TGTGCCAGCAGTTTTGACCGGCATGGGGCCAACGTCCTGACTTTC. Its translation is CASSFDRHGANVLTF.

The V and J genes are TRBV7-9 and TRBJ2-7; the match to TRBD2 covers 7 bases. CDR3 length: 15 amino acids. The trim removed 5 bases at V and 0 bases at J, leaving 7 bases unmatched. Germline V CDR1 and CDR2: SEHNR, FQNEAQ (reference sequence). DNA of the CDR3: TGTGCCAGCAGCCGTAGCGGGTCCAGCTCCTACGAGCAGTACTTC. It codes for CASSRSGSSSYEQYF.

The rearrangement uses TRBV19 and TRBJ2-7; 13 bases are shared with TRBD2. The CDR3 extends over 15 amino acids. The V gene end was trimmed by 7 bases and the J gene end by 4 bases; junction bases not matched to a gene: 7. Germline values: CDR1 LNHDA, CDR2 SQIVND (reference sequence). DNA for the CDR3: TGTGCCAGTAACCGCGGGACTAGCGGGAAATACGAGCAGTACTTC. Translation gives CASNRGTSGKYEQYF.

CDR3 DNA sequence: TGTGCCAGCAGCTCCCGGACCGGGCTAGAGACCCAGTACTTC. Residues: CASSSRTGLETQYF. The V call is TRBV11-1, the J call TRBJ2-5; D gene unclear. This CDR3 spans 14 amino acids. Germline CDR1 reads SGHAT; CDR2 reads FQDESV (reference sequence). With 4 bases removed from V and 4 bases from J, the gap between germline ends came to 13 bases.

The J gene is TRBJ1-5, the V gene TRBV19; TRBD1 might be the D (6 bases). The CDR3 covers 15 residues. Trimming left V 5 bases short and J 3 bases short, with 14 bases between. CDR1 is LNHDA, CDR2 SQIVND, per germline (reference sequence). In DNA form, the CDR3 reads TGTGCCAGTAGTCGGGCAGGGGAGACCAATCAGCCCCAGCATTTT. Amino acid sequence: CASSRAGETNQPQHF. The variable domain in full, with the rest retrieved from reference TRBV19 and TRBJ1-5, is DGGITQSPKYLFRKEGQNVTLSCEQNLNHDAMYWYRQDPGQGLRLIYYSQIVNDFQKGDIAEGYSVSREKKESFPLTVTSAQKNPTAFYLCASSRAGETNQPQHFGDGTRLSIL.

The rearrangement links TRBV6-4 to TRBJ2-3; D gene uncertain. Trimming took 6 bases from V and 5 from J, leaving 18 bases between them. The CDR3 consists of 15 residues. The germline V gene encodes CDR1 MRHNA and CDR2 SNTAGT. Written as DNA, the CDR3 is TGTGCCAGCAGCGCCGGTGGGCTCCCCGGAGATACGCAGTATTTT. It translates to CASSAGGLPGDTQYF.